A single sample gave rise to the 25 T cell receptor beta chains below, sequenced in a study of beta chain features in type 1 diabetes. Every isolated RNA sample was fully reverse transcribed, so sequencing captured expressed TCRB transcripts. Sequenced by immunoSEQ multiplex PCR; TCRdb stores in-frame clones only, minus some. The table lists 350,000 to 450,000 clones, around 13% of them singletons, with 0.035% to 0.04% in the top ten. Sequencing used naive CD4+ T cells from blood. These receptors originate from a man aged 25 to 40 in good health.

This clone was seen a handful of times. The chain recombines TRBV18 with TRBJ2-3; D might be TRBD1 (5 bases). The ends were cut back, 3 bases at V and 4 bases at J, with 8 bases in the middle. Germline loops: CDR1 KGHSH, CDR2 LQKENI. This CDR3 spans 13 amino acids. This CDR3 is CASSPQGADTQYF. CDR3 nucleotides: TGTGCCAGCTCACCCCAGGGCGCAGATACGCAGTATTTT. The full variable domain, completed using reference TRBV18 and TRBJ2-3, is NAGVMQNPRHLVRRRGQEARLRCSPMKGHSHVYWYRQLPEEGLKFMVYLQKENIIDESGMPKERFSAEFPKEGPSILRIQQVVRGDSAAYFCASSPQGADTQYFGPGTRLTVL.

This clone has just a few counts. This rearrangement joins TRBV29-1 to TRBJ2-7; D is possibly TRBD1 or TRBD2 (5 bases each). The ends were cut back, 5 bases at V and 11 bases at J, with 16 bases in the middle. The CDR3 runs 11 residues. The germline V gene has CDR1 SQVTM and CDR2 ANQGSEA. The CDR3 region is CSVLIPRGEYV. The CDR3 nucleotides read TGCAGCGTTCTCATCCCCCGAGGGGAGTACGTC.

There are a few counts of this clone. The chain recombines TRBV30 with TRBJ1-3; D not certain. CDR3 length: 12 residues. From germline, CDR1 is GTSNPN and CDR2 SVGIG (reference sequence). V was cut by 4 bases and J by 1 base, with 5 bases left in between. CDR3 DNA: TGTGCCTGGACGATGTCTGGAAACACCATATATTTT. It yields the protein CAWTMSGNTIYF. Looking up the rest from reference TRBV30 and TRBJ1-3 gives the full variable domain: SQTIHQWPATLVQPVGSPLSLECTVEGTSNPNLYWYRQAAGRGLQLLFYSVGIGQISSEVPQNLSASRPQDRQFILSSKKLLLSDSGFYLCAWTMSGNTIYFGEGSWLTVV.

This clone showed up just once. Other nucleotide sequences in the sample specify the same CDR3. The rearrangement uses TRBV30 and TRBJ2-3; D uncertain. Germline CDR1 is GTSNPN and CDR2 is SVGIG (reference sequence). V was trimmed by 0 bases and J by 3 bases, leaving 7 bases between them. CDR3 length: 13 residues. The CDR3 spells CAWSVRLTDTQYF. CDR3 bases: TGTGCCTGGAGTGTAAGGCTAACAGATACGCAGTATTTT.

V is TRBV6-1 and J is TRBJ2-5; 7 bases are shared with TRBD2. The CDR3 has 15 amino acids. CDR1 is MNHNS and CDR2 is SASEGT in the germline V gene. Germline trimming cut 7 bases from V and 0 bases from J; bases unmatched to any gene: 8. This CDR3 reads CASKFLGLYQETQYF. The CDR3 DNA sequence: TGTGCCAGCAAATTTTTGGGACTATACCAAGAGACCCAGTACTTC.

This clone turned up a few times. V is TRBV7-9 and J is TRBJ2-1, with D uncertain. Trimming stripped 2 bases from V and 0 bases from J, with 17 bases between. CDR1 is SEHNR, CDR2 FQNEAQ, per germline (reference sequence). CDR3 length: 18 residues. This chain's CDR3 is CASSLTLQRGSSYNEQFF. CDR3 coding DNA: TGTGCCAGCAGCTTAACTTTGCAGCGCGGCAGCTCCTACAATGAGCAGTTCTTC.

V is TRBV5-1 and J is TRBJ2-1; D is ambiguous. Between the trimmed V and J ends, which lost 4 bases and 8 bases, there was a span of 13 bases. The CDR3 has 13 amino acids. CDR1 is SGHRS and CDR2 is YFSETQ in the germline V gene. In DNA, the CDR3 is TGCGCCAGCAGCCGTAGTGAGTCTGATGAGCAGTTCTTC. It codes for CASSRSESDEQFF.

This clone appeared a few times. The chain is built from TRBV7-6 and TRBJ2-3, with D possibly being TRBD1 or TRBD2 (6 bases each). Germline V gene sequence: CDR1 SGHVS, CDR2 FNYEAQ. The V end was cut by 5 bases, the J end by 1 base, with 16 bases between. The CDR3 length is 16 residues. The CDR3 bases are TGTGCCAGCAGCCTCGGGACACCGGGGGGCACAGATACGCAGTATTTT. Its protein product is CASSLGTPGGTDTQYF. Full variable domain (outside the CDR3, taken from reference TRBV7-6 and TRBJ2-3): GAGVSQSPRYKVTKRGQDVALRCDPISGHVSLYWYRQALGQGPEFLTYFNYEAQQDKSGLPNDRFSAERPEGSISTLTIQRTEQRDSAMYRCASSLGTPGGTDTQYFGPGTRLTVL.

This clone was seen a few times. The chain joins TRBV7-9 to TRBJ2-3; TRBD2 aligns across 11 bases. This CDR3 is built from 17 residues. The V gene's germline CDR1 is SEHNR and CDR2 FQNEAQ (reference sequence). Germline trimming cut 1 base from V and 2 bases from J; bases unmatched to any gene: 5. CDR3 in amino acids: CASSLGSLAGVTDTQYF. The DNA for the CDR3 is TGTGCCAGCAGCTTAGGCTCACTAGCGGGGGTCACAGATACGCAGTATTTT.

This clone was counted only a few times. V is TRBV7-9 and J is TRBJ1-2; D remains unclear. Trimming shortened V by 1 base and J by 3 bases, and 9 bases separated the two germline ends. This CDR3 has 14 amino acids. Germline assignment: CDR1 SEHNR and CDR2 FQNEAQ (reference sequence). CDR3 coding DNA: TGTGCCAGCAGCTTAGGTGGGATCGACTATGGCTACACCTTC. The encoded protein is CASSLGGIDYGYTF.

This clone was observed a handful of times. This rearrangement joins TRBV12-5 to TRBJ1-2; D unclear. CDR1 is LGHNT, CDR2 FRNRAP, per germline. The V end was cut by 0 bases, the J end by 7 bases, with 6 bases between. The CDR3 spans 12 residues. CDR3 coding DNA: TGTGCTAGTGGTTTGGTACGGCCTGGCTACACCTTC. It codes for CASGLVRPGYTF.

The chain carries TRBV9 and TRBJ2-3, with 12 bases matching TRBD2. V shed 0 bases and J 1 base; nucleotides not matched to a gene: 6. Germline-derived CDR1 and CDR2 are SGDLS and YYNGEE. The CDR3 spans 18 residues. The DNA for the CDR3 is TGTGCCAGCAGCGTAGAACTAGCGGGAGGATTCGGCACAGATACGCAGTATTTT. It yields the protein CASSVELAGGFGTDTQYF.

The CDR3 coding sequence is TGCGCCAGCAGCACCCAGCCCACGACAGGGAGCACCGGGGAGCTGTTTTTT. Translated: CASSTQPTTGSTGELFF. This chain links TRBV5-1 with TRBJ2-2; 7 bases line up with TRBD1. Trimming removed 4 bases from V and 4 bases from J; junction bases left unmatched: 13. Germline lookup yields CDR1 SGHRS and CDR2 YFSETQ. There are 17 residues in the CDR3.

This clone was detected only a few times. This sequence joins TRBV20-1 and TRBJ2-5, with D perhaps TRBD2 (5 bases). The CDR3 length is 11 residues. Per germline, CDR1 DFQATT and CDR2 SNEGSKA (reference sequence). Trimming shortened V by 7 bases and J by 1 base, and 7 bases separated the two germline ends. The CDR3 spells CSGERQETQYF. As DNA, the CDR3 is TGCAGTGGGGAGCGCCAAGAGACCCAGTACTTC.

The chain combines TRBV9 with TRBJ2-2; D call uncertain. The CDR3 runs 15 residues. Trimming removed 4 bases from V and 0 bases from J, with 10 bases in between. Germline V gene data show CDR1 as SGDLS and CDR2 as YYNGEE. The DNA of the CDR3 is TGTGCCAGCAGCCCGATGCATGCGAACACCGGGGAGCTGTTTTTT. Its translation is CASSPMHANTGELFF.

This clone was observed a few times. The CDR3 spells CASSTRTGLGYNEQFF. CDR3 bases: TGTGCCAGCAGCACGCGGACAGGCCTGGGGTACAATGAGCAGTTCTTC. J is TRBJ2-1 and V is TRBV9; 7 positions agree with TRBD1. Germline V gives CDR1 SGDLS, CDR2 YYNGEE. CDR3 length: 16 amino acids. V shed 4 bases and J 4 bases; nucleotides not matched to a gene: 11. Variable domain in full (rest from reference TRBV9 and TRBJ2-1): DSGVTQTPKHLITATGQRVTLRCSPRSGDLSVYWYQQSLDQGLQFLIQYYNGEERAKGNILERFSAQQFPDLHSELNLSSLELGDSALYFCASSTRTGLGYNEQFFGPGTRLTVL.

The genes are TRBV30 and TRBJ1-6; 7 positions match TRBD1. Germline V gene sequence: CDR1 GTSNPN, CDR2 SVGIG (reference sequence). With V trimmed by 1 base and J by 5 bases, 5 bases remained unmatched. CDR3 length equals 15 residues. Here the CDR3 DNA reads TGTGCCTGGAGTGGACCGGGACAGAATAATTCACCCCTCCACTTT. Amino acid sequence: CAWSGPGQNNSPLHF.

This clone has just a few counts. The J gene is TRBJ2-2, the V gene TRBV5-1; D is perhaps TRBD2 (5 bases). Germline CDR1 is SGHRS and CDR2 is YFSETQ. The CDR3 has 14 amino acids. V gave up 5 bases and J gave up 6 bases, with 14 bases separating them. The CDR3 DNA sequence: TGCGCCAGCAGTTCTAGCCCTAAGGCCGGGGAGCTGTTTTTT. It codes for CASSSSPKAGELFF.

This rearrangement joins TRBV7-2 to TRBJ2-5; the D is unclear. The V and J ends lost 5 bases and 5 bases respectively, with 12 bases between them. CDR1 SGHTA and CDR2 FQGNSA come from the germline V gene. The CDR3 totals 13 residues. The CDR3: CASSPDLRETQYF. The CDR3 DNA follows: TGTGCCAGCAGCCCCGACCTTAGGGAGACCCAGTACTTC. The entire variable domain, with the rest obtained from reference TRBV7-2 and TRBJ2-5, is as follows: GAGVSQSPSNKVTEKGKDVELRCDPISGHTALYWYRQSLGQGLEFLIYFQGNSAPDKSGLPSDRFSAERTGGSVSTLTIQRTQQEDSAVYLCASSPDLRETQYFGPGTRLLVL.

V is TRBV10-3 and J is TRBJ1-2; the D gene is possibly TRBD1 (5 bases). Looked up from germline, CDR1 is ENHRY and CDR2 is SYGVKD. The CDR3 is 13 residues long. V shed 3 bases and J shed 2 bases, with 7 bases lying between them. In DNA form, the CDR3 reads TGTGCCATCAGTGATGACAGCAACTATGGCTACACCTTC. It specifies CAISDDSNYGYTF.

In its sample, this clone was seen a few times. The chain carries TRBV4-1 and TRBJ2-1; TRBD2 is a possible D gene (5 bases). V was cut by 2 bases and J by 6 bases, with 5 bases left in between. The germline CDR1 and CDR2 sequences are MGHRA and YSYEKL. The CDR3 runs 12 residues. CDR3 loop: CASSQSGNEQFF. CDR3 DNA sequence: TGCGCCAGCAGCCAAAGCGGCAATGAGCAGTTCTTC.

The CDR3 reads CASSLQGWEAFF. CDR3 nucleotides: TGTGCCAGCAGTCTACAGGGATGGGAAGCTTTCTTT. The gene calls are TRBV2 and TRBJ1-1; possible D gene TRBD1, 6 bases. This CDR3 spans 12 amino acids. Germline CDR1 is SNHLY and CDR2 is FYNNEI. Trimming took off 5 bases at V and 8 bases at J, with 12 bases between the two ends.

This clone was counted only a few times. The CDR3 region has the DNA TGTGCCTGCTCCCCCGGAAATGGAGCCACTGAAGCTTTCTTT. Its translation: CACSPGNGATEAFF. The chain carries TRBV30 and TRBJ1-1, with D unclear. Per the germline V gene, CDR1 is GTSNPN and CDR2 is SVGIG (reference sequence). Trimming took off 6 bases at V and 4 bases at J, with 18 bases between the two ends. The CDR3 sequence is 14 residues long.

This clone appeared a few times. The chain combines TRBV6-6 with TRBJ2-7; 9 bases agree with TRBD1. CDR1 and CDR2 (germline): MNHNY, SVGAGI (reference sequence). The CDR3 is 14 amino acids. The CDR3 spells CASSYAGTGYVQYV. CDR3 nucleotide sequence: TGTGCCAGCAGTTATGCCGGGACAGGGTACGTGCAGTACGTC.

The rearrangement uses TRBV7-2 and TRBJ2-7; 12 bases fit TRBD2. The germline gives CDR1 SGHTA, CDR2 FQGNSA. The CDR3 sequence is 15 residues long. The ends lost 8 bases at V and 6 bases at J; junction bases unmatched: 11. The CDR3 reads CASASRLAGAGEQYV. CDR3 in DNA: TGTGCCAGCGCCTCCAGACTAGCGGGAGCAGGCGAGCAGTACGTC.